The rows below give T cell receptor beta chains drawn from one sample of a study of cytomegalovirus exposure and HLA in healthy donors. Clones were sequenced by immunoSEQ multiplex PCR, and TCRdb holds only the in-frame ones, with some missing. The sample consists of about 200,000 clones, around 78% of them appearing once. The sequenced material came from PBMCs. These receptors were taken from a woman aged 18 to 35 in good health and CMV-seronegative. CDR3s include the opening cysteine and the closing phenylalanine or tryptophan. A D gene is named only where the DNA matches it firmly. Expanded clones get a size class; other rows say once, few or many, or leave the size out.

cdr3_nt | cdr3_aa | clone_size | j_call | d_call | v_call
TGTGCCAGCAGCCCCCCGGACAGGGGGGAACAGTTCTTC | CASSPPDRGEQFF | once | TRBJ2-1 | TRBD1 | TRBV7-9
TGCGCCAGCAGCTCCCAACTAGCGGGAGGCCAGCAGTACTTC | CASSSQLAGGQQYF | NA | TRBJ2-7 | TRBD2 | TRBV5-1
TGCGCCAGCACCCCAACGGGACCGGGGTGGAATGAGCAGTTCTTC | CASTPTGPGWNEQFF | once | TRBJ2-1 | NA | TRBV5-1
TGCGCCAGCAGCCTCCTGGGGACACCAGTCTCCTACAATGAGCAGTTCTTC | CASSLLGTPVSYNEQFF | NA | TRBJ2-1 | NA | TRBV4-1
TGTGCCAGCAGTGAGGTATTGGCAGATACGCAGTATTTT | CASSEVLADTQYF | NA | TRBJ2-3 | NA | TRBV2
TGCGCCAGCACCATGATAGCGGGAGCGACCTACAATGAGCAGTTCTTC | CASTMIAGATYNEQFF | once | TRBJ2-1 | TRBD2 | TRBV5-1
TGTGCCACGATGGTCGGTAGCAATCAGCCCCAGCATTTT | CATMVGSNQPQHF | NA | TRBJ1-5 | NA | TRBV10-3
TGTGCCAGCTCACCATTAGCGGGAGGTTACAACGAGCAGTACTTC | CASSPLAGGYNEQYF | NA | TRBJ2-7 | TRBD2 | TRBV18
TGTGCCAGCAGCTTGGCGGGCATATACACTGAAGCTTTCTTT | CASSLAGIYTEAFF | NA | TRBJ1-1 | NA | TRBV5-4
TGTGCCAGCTCATCGGGACAGAAGAACACTGAAGCTTTCTTT | CASSSGQKNTEAFF | NA | TRBJ1-1 | TRBD1 | TRBV18
TGTGCCAGCAGTGAAGCAATGGTGAGCTCTGGAAACACCATATATTTT | CASSEAMVSSGNTIYF | NA | TRBJ1-3 | NA | TRBV2
TGCGCCAGCAGCTTCCTTCCAGGGGGGAATAATTCACCCCTCCACTTT | CASSFLPGGNNSPLHF | NA | TRBJ1-6 | TRBD1 | TRBV5-1
TGTGCCAGCAGTTACCGGCGGAACACTGAAGCTTTCTTT | CASSYRRNTEAFF | NA | TRBJ1-1 | NA | TRBV6-5
TGTGCCTGGAGTGTAGCGGGAGGGCCAGATGAGCAGTTCTTC | CAWSVAGGPDEQFF | NA | TRBJ2-1 | TRBD2 | TRBV30
TGTGCCTGGAGTGGTCAGGGTGGAAACATCATATATTTT | CAWSGQGGNIIYF | NA | TRBJ1-3 | NA | TRBV30
TGCAGCGTTCCCCCCCGACTAGCGAAGAGCTACAATGAGCAGTTCTTC | CSVPPRLAKSYNEQFF | NA | TRBJ2-1 | TRBD2 | TRBV29-1
TGTGCCAGCAGCTTAGGCACAGGGCACGGTCGCCTCTCTGGAAACACCATATATTTT | CASSLGTGHGRLSGNTIYF | NA | TRBJ1-3 | NA | TRBV7-9
TGTGCCAGCAGTGAATTCCCGACGGCTAACTATGGCTACACCTTC | CASSEFPTANYGYTF | NA | TRBJ1-2 | NA | TRBV6-1
TGTGCCAGCAGCTTGGGTCCCAGAAACACCATATATTTT | CASSLGPRNTIYF | once | TRBJ1-3 | NA | TRBV5-6
TGTGCCAGCAGCTTGGGCGGGAGGGCCCTCGAGACCCAGTACTTC | CASSLGGRALETQYF | NA | TRBJ2-5 | TRBD2 | TRBV7-6
TGTGCCAGCTCACGGAACCGGGACGGCTATGGCTACACCTTC | CASSRNRDGYGYTF | once | TRBJ1-2 | NA | TRBV18
TGTGCCACCAGGGCCCTCGGGGGCGCGAGGAATGAGCAGTTCTTC | CATRALGGARNEQFF | NA | TRBJ2-1 | NA | TRBV15
TGTGCCAGCAGTTACTCGAGAGGTTTCGGTGAGCAGTTCTTC | CASSYSRGFGEQFF | NA | TRBJ2-1 | NA | TRBV6-5
TGTGCCAGCAGTGAACCTCCCTCTGGAAACACCATATATTTT | CASSEPPSGNTIYF | NA | TRBJ1-3 | NA | TRBV6-1
TGTGCCAGCAGCCAAGCGGACACGAAGGATGGCTACACCTTC | CASSQADTKDGYTF | few | TRBJ1-2 | NA | TRBV4-2
TGTGCCAGCAGTGGAACTAGCGAGGAGACCCAGTACTTC | CASSGTSEETQYF | NA | TRBJ2-5 | TRBD2 | TRBV2
TGTGCCAGCAGCTTAGTTGGACAGGGGGTCTACAATGAGCAGTTCTTC | CASSLVGQGVYNEQFF | NA | TRBJ2-1 | TRBD1 | TRBV11-3
TGTGCCAGTAGTATGGCGGTTCAGCCCCAGCATTTT | CASSMAVQPQHF | NA | TRBJ1-5 | NA | TRBV19
TGTGCCAGCAGCGGAACAGGGGTCCCTCAGGCTGAAGCTTTCTTT | CASSGTGVPQAEAFF | NA | TRBJ1-1 | TRBD1 | TRBV9
TGTGCCAGCAGCTCGGAGGGGGGGAATCAGCCCCAGCATTTT | CASSSEGGNQPQHF | NA | TRBJ1-5 | NA | TRBV5-5
TGTGCCAGCAGCGTAGTGCCGAACACTGAAGCTTTCTTT | CASSVVPNTEAFF | NA | TRBJ1-1 | NA | TRBV9
TGTGCCAGCAGGCCGGGGCTAGCGGGGGGCCCGTGGGGAGATACGCAGTATTTT | CASRPGLAGGPWGDTQYF | NA | TRBJ2-3 | TRBD2 | TRBV2
TGTGCCAGCAGCCAAGTCGTAGCGGGAAGCTCCTACGAGCAGTACTTC | CASSQVVAGSSYEQYF | few | TRBJ2-7 | TRBD2 | TRBV4-2
TGTGCCAGCAGTTACACAGACTCCACCGGGGAGCTGTTTTTT | CASSYTDSTGELFF | NA | TRBJ2-2 | NA | TRBV6-5
TGTGCCAGCAGTTTCTTCGGACAGGGAAAGAATTCACCCCTCCACTTT | CASSFFGQGKNSPLHF | NA | TRBJ1-6 | TRBD1 | TRBV27
TGCGCCAGCAGCCAAGACGGCGTAGCCAAAAACATTCAGTACTTC | CASSQDGVAKNIQYF | NA | TRBJ2-4 | NA | TRBV4-1
TGTGCCAGCAGCCTGCGAGATTACTATGGCTACACCTTC | CASSLRDYYGYTF | NA | TRBJ1-2 | NA | TRBV7-8
TGCGCCAGCAGCTCGGAGCGGGGGCAGCCCCAGCATTTT | CASSSERGQPQHF | NA | TRBJ1-5 | NA | TRBV4-1
TGTGCCAGCAGTTACGGGACAGGGGCTTACGAGCAGTACTTC | CASSYGTGAYEQYF | NA | TRBJ2-7 | TRBD1 | TRBV6-6
TGTGCCAGCAGTCAACGACTAGCGACCAATGAGCAGTTCTTC | CASSQRLATNEQFF | few | TRBJ2-1 | TRBD2 | TRBV7-2
TGTGCCAGCAGACCCGACCAAGGAAACTATGGCTACACCTTC | CASRPDQGNYGYTF | NA | TRBJ1-2 | NA | TRBV5-4
TGTGCCATCAGTGAGGGGACAGGAGCCTACGAGCAGTACTTC | CAISEGTGAYEQYF | NA | TRBJ2-7 | TRBD1 | TRBV10-3
TGCGCCAGCAGCCGGGACAGGATGAACACTGAAGCTTTCTTT | CASSRDRMNTEAFF | NA | TRBJ1-1 | TRBD1 | TRBV10-2
TGTGCCAGCAGCTTAATACGGACTGGGGCCAACGTCCTGACTTTC | CASSLIRTGANVLTF | NA | TRBJ2-6 | NA | TRBV7-9
TGTGCCAGCAGAGGACAGCCATCGGACACCGGGGAGCTGTTTTTT | CASRGQPSDTGELFF | NA | TRBJ2-2 | NA | TRBV6-4
TGTGCCAGCAGCTCGACATTGAACACTGAAGCTTTCTTT | CASSSTLNTEAFF | NA | TRBJ1-1 | NA | TRBV11-2